This T cell receptor beta chain was observed in a study of blood T cells in healthy people across ages. Study outcomes and limitations: Researchers report that TCR beta diversity correlated strongly with naive T cell percentage. Compared with aged donors, long-lived donors showed fewer expanded clones, suggesting selection. Across the age range, TCR beta diversity per million T cells fell in a roughly linear way.

For this clonotype: Its antigen remains unidentified.

Germline CDR1 is SGHKS and CDR2 is YYEKEE (reference sequence). Trimming left V 4 bases short and J 2 bases short, with 15 bases between. The CDR3 runs 15 residues. A J-beta primer mix and a sample-barcoded 5' primer were used in a second PCR of roughly 6 to 11 cycles. TCRdb reanalysed the 5' RACE reads using MiXCR and keeps one entry per CDR3 protein. The sample holds about 400,000 distinct CDR3 sequences; about half are singletons and the top ten take around 50%. With each sample, at least 5 micrograms of total RNA were extracted. The chain is built from TRBV5-5 and TRBJ1-1, with D tentatively TRBD1 (5 bases). The source material was blood. The TCR comes from a man aged 55-75 years in good health. CDR3 bases: TGTGCCAGCAGCACTAGGGACGAAGCTAACACTGAAGCTTTCTTT. This translates into CASSTRDEANTEAFF. The full variable domain, its missing parts supplied by reference TRBV5-5 and TRBJ1-1, is DAGVTQSPTHLIKTRGQQVTLRCSPISGHKSVSWYQQVLGQGPQFIFQYYEKEERGRGNFPDRFSARQFPNYSSELNVNALLLGDSALYLCASSTRDEANTEAFFGQGTRLTVV.